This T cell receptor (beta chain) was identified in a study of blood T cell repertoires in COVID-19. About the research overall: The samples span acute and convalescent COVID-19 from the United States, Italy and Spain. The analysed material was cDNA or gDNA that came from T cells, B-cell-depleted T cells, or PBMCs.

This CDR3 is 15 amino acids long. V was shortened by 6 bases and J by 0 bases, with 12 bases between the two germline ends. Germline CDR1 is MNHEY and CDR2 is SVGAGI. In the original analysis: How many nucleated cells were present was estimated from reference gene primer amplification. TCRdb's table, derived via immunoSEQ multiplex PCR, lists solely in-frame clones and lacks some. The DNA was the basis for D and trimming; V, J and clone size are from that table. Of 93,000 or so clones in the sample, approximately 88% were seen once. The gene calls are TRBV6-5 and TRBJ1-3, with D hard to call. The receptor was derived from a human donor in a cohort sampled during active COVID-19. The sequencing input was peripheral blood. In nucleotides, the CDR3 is TGTGCCAGCAGCCCCACAGAGTTCTCTGGAAACACCATATATTTT. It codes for CASSPTEFSGNTIYF.